The present T cell receptor (beta chain) was sequenced within a study of blood T cell repertoires in COVID-19. Looking at the study overall: The samples span acute and convalescent COVID-19 from the United States, Italy and Spain.

Each participant's cohort was designated according to participant-reported clinical history. The trim removed 1 base at V and 4 bases at J, leaving 9 bases unmatched. In germline, CDR1 is SGHTA, CDR2 FQGNSA. This CDR3 spans 17 amino acids. Sequenced by immunoSEQ multiplex PCR; TCRdb stores in-frame clones only, minus some. The sample shows under 350,000 clones, just over 85% of them seen only once. Material: PBMCs or T cells enriched from blood (not recorded which). This sequence joins TRBV7-2 and TRBJ2-2, with 7 bases lining up with TRBD1. The TCR sequence derives from a woman aged 40 to 55 with acute COVID-19. The CDR3 region has the DNA TGTGCCAGCAGCTTAGACCCCGGGACAGTCCTCACCGGGGAGCTGTTTTTT. Translation gives CASSLDPGTVLTGELFF.